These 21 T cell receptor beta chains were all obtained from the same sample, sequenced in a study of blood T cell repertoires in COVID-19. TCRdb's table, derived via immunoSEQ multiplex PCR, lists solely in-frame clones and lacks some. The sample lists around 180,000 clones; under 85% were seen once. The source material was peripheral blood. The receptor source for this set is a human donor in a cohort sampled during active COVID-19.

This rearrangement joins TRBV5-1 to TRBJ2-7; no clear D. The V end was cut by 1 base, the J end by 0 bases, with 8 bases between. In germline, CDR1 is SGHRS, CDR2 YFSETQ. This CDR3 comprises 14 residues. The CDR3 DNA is TGCGCCAGCAGCTTGACACATACCTCCTACGAGCAGTACTTC. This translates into CASSLTHTSYEQYF.

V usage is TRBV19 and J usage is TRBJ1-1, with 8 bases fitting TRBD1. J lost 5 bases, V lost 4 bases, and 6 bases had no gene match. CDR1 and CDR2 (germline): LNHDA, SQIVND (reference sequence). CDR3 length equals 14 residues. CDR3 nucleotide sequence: TGTGCCAGTAGTACCCGGGACAGGTTAACTGAAGCTTTCTTT. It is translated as CASSTRDRLTEAFF. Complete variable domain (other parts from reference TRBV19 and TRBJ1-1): DGGITQSPKYLFRKEGQNVTLSCEQNLNHDAMYWYRQDPGQGLRLIYYSQIVNDFQKGDIAEGYSVSREKKESFPLTVTSAQKNPTAFYLCASSTRDRLTEAFFGQGTRLTVV.

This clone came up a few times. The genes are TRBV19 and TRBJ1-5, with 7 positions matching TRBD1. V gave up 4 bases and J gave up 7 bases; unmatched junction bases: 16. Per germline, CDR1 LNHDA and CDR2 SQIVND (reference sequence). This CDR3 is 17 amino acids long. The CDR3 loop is CASSTGTASSINQPQHF. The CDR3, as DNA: TGTGCCAGTAGTACAGGGACAGCATCGTCAATTAACCAGCCCCAGCATTTT.

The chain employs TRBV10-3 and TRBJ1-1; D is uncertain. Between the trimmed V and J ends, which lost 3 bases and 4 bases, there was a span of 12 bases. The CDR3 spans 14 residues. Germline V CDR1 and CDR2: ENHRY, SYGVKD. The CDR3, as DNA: TGTGCCATCAGTGACTACGGGAGAACCACTGAAGCTTTCTTT. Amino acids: CAISDYGRTTEAFF.

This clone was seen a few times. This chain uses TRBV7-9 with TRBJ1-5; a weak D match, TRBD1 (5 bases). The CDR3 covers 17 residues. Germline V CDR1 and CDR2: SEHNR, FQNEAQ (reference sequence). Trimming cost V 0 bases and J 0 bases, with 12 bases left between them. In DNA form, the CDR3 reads TGTGCCAGCAGCTTAGCTGGGGGACTCGGTAGCAATCAGCCCCAGCATTTT. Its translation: CASSLAGGLGSNQPQHF.

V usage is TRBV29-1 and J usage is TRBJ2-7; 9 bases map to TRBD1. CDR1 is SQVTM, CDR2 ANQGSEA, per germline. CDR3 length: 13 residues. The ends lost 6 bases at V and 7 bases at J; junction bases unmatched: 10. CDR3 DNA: TGCAGCGTCCTTCCGGGACAGGGTGGAGAGCAGTACTTC. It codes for CSVLPGQGGEQYF.

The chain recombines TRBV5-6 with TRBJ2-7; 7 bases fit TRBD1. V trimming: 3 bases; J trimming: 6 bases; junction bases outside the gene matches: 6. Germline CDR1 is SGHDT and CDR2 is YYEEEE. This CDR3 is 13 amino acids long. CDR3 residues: CASSSDRYGEQYF. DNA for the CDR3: TGTGCCAGCAGCTCGGACAGGTACGGCGAGCAGTACTTC.

Here the CDR3 DNA reads TGTGCCTGGACCCTAGGGGGTACGAGTCAGCCCCAGCATTTT. The encoded protein is CAWTLGGTSQPQHF. The genes are TRBV30 and TRBJ1-5; a possible D gene is TRBD1 (6 bases). The CDR3 spans 14 residues. The germline CDR1 and CDR2 sequences are GTSNPN and SVGIG (reference sequence). Trimming shortened V by 4 bases and J by 6 bases, and 16 bases separated the two germline ends.

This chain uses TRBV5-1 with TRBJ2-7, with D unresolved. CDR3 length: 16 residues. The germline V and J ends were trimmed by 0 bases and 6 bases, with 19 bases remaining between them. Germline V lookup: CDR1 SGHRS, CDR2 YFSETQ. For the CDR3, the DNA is TGCGCCAGCAGCTTGGGAGGTTTCGCGGTCTATTCCGAGCAGTACTTC. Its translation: CASSLGGFAVYSEQYF.

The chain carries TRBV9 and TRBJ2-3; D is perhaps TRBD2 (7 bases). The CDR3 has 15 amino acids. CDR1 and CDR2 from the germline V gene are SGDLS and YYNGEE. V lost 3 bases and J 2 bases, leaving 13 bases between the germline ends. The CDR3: CASSAWGGHTDTQYF. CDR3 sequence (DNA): TGTGCCAGCAGCGCGTGGGGGGGGCACACAGATACGCAGTATTTT.

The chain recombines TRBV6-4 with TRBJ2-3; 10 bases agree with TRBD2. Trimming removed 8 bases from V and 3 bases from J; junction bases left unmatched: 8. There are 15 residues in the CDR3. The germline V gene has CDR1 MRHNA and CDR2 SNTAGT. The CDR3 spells CASRERGGLTDTQYF. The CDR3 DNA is TGTGCCAGCCGGGAGCGGGGGGGCCTAACAGATACGCAGTATTTT.

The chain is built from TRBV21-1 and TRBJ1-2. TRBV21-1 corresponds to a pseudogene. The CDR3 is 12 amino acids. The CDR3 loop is CASSNGNYGYTF. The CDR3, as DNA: TGTGCCAGCAGCAACGGGAACTATGGCTACACCTTC.

CDR3 bases: TGCGCCAGCAGCTCGGGAGGGGCAGGATCTCTTAGCTCTGGGGCCAACGTCCTGACTTTC. Amino acids: CASSSGGAGSLSSGANVLTF. This sequence joins TRBV5-1 and TRBJ2-6, with 8 positions matching TRBD2. The CDR3 consists of 20 residues. CDR1 is SGHRS and CDR2 is YFSETQ in the germline V gene. V lost 3 bases and J lost 0; bases outside the gene matches: 14.

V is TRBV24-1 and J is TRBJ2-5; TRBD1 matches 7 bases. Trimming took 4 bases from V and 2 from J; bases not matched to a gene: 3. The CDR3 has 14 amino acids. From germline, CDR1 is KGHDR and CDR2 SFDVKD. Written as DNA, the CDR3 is TGTGCCACCAGTGACAAGGACAGGCAAGAGACCCAGTACTTC. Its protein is CATSDKDRQETQYF.

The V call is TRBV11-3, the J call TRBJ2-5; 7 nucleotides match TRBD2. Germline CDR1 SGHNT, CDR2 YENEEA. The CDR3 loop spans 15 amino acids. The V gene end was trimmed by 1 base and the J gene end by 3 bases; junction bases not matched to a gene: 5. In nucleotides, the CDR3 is TGTGCCAGCAGCTTAGGACCTAGCGGCGAAGAGACCCAGTACTTC. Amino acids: CASSLGPSGEETQYF.

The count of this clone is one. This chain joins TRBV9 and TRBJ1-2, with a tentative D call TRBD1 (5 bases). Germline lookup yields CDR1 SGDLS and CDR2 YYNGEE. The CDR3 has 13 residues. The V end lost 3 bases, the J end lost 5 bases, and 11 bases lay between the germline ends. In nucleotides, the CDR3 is TGTGCCAGCAGCGCCGGGGGGGAATATGGCTACACCTTC. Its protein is CASSAGGEYGYTF.

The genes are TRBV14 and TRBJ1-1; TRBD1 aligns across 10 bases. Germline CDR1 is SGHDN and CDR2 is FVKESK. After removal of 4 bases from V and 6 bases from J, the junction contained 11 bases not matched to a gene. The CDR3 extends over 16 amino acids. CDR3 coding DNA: TGTGCCAGCAGCCCACGCCGGGACAGGGGATATCCTGAAGCTTTCTTT. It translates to CASSPRRDRGYPEAFF.

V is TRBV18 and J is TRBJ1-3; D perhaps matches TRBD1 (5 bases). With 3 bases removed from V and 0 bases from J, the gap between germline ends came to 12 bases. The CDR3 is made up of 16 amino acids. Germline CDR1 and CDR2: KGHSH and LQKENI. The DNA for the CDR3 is TGTGCCAGCTCACCCTCAAGACAGACCTCTGGAAACACCATATATTTT. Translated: CASSPSRQTSGNTIYF.

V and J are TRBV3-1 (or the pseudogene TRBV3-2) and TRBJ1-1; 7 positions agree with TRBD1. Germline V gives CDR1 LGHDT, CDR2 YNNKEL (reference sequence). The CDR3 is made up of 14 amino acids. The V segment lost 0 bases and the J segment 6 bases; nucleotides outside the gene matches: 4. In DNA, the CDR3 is TGTGCCAGCAGCCAAGATGAGGGGGCTGCTGAAGCTTTCTTT. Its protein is CASSQDEGAAEAFF.

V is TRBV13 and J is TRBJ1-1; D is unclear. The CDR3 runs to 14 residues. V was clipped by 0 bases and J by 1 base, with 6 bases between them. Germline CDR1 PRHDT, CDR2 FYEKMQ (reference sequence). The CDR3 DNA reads TGTGCCAGCAGCTTAGGGACAAAGAACACTGAAGCTTTCTTT. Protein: CASSLGTKNTEAFF.

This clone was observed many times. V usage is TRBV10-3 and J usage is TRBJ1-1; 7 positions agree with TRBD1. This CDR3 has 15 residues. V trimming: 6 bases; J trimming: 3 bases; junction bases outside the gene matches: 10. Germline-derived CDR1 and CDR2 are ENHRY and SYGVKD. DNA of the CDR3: TGTGCCATCAGGGAAGGGGGCTTGGAGGACACTGAAGCTTTCTTT. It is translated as CAIREGGLEDTEAFF.